These 22 T cell receptor beta chains came from one sample sequenced in a study of T-cell reconstitution after alpha-beta-depleted transplantation in children. A library of TCRbeta sequences, prepared with unique molecular identifiers, was generated. One entry per CDR3 protein, called by TCRdb with MiXCR from the PCR reads. The table has about 400,000 distinct CDR3 sequences, just over 20% seen once. The source was PBMCs from the stem cell graft donor, collected from the stem cell graft. The receptors originated from a human donor who donated a stem cell graft to a child with acute myeloid leukemia.

The genes are TRBV5-1 and TRBJ2-3; 13 bases align to TRBD2. Germline V gene data show CDR1 as SGHRS and CDR2 as YFSETQ. The J segment lost 1 base and the V segment lost 4 bases, leaving 6 bases of the junction unmatched. The CDR3 runs 17 residues. CDR3 region: CASSPPGLAGGTDTQYF. CDR3 nucleotide sequence: TGCGCCAGCAGCCCCCCTGGACTAGCGGGAGGCACAGATACGCAGTATTTT. Full variable domain (rest looked up from reference TRBV5-1 and TRBJ2-3): KAGVTQTPRYLIKTRGQQVTLSCSPISGHRSVSWYQQTPGQGLQFLFEYFSETQRNKGNFPGRFSGRQFSNSRSEMNVSTLELGDSALYLCASSPPGLAGGTDTQYFGPGTRLTVL.

The chain is built from TRBV4-3 and TRBJ2-1, with 10 nucleotides matching TRBD2. The V and J ends lost 0 bases and 13 bases, in that order; junction bases with no gene match: 3. Per germline, CDR1 LGHNA and CDR2 YSLEER. This CDR3 has 13 residues. Here the CDR3 reads CASSQDLLAGQFF. In nucleotides, the CDR3 is TGCGCCAGCAGCCAAGACCTACTAGCGGGACAGTTCTTC.

A few counts support this clonotype. The chain recombines TRBV9 with TRBJ2-7; a weak D match, TRBD1 (5 bases). Germline V gene sequence: CDR1 SGDLS, CDR2 YYNGEE. V shed 2 bases and J shed 0 bases, with 9 bases lying between them. This CDR3 contains 14 residues. The DNA of the CDR3 is TGTGCCAGCAGCGTCGACAGCAACTCCTACGAGCAGTACTTC. It encodes CASSVDSNSYEQYF.

This clonotype occurred a few times. J is TRBJ2-3 and V is TRBV7-2, with D maybe TRBD1 (6 bases). V dropped 4 bases and J dropped 2 bases, with 13 bases sitting between them. Germline V gives CDR1 SGHTA, CDR2 FQGNSA. The CDR3 loop spans 15 amino acids. This chain's CDR3 is CASSSDSLDTDTQYF. The DNA of the CDR3 is TGTGCCAGCAGCTCGGACAGCCTAGACACAGATACGCAGTATTTT. Full variable domain (remainder filled in from reference TRBV7-2 and TRBJ2-3): GAGVSQSPSNKVTEKGKDVELRCDPISGHTALYWYRQSLGQGLEFLIYFQGNSAPDKSGLPSDRFSAERTGGSVSTLTIQRTQQEDSAVYLCASSSDSLDTDTQYFGPGTRLTVL.

The V gene is TRBV7-9, the J gene TRBJ1-5; D is ambiguous. Germline V lookup: CDR1 SEHNR, CDR2 FQNEAQ (reference sequence). The CDR3 is 14 amino acids. Between the trimmed V and J ends, which lost 1 base and 2 bases, there was a span of 6 bases. The CDR3 is CASSLVAGNQPQHF. The CDR3 coding sequence is TGTGCCAGCAGCTTAGTAGCTGGCAATCAGCCCCAGCATTTT.

This clonotype was observed many times. Germline is not matched at one junction end, which may reflect a read error. The V call is TRBV20-1, the J call TRBJ2-3, with D perhaps TRBD2 (6 bases). Looked up from germline, CDR1 is DFQATT and CDR2 is SNEGSKA (reference sequence). The CDR3 sequence is 12 residues long. The CDR3 sequence is CSTSPQGNTQYF. CDR3 sequence (DNA): TGCAGTACTAGCCCACAAGGAAATACGCAGTATTTT.

This clonotype has just a few counts. The chain couples TRBV7-9 to TRBJ1-3; maybe TRBD1 (6 bases). The CDR3 is 16 amino acids. V lost 4 bases, J lost 0 bases, and 13 bases lay in between. Germline V gene lookup returns CDR1 SEHNR and CDR2 FQNEAQ (reference sequence). The CDR3: CASSWTTGLSGNTIYF. The CDR3 bases are TGTGCCAGCAGCTGGACGACAGGTCTCTCTGGAAACACCATATATTTT. The variable domain in full, completed from reference TRBV7-9 and TRBJ1-3, reads DTGVSQNPRHKITKRGQNVTFRCDPISEHNRLYWYRQTLGQGPEFLTYFQNEAQLEKSRLLSDRFSAERPKGSFSTLEIQRTEQGDSAMYLCASSWTTGLSGNTIYFGEGSWLTVV.

The rearrangement links TRBV20-1 to TRBJ2-5, with 7 bases fitting TRBD2. The germline CDR1 and CDR2 sequences are DFQATT and SNEGSKA (reference sequence). The trim removed 0 bases at V and 4 bases at J, leaving 8 bases unmatched. The CDR3 is 15 amino acids. The CDR3 is CSARDLKREPETQYF. CDR3 DNA sequence: TGCAGTGCTAGAGATCTTAAGCGGGAACCAGAGACCCAGTACTTC.

This clonotype has only a few counts. The CDR3 is CASTFRDFYHEQYF. Here the CDR3 DNA reads TGTGCCAGCACCTTCCGGGACTTCTACCACGAGCAGTACTTC. The chain is built from TRBV5-6 and TRBJ2-7, with a weak D call TRBD2 (6 bases). The CDR3 spans 14 residues. The V end lost 6 bases, the J end lost 5 bases, and 18 bases lay between the germline ends. Looked up from germline, CDR1 is SGHDT and CDR2 is YYEEEE.

This clonotype was recorded only once. The rearrangement uses TRBV5-1 and TRBJ2-3, with 12 nucleotides matching TRBD2. The CDR3 consists of 17 residues. Germline V lookup: CDR1 SGHRS, CDR2 YFSETQ. J lost 5 bases, V lost 0 bases, and 7 bases had no gene match. CDR3 region: CASSLALTSGRIDTQYF. CDR3 DNA: TGCGCCAGCAGCTTGGCCCTGACTAGCGGGAGAATAGATACGCAGTATTTT.

The chain's CDR3 is CASSQEASGIWREQYF. In nucleotides, the CDR3 is TGCGCCAGCAGCCAAGAAGCTAGCGGGATCTGGAGAGAGCAGTACTTC. The chain is built from TRBV4-1 and TRBJ2-7; 9 nucleotides align to TRBD2. Trimming removed 0 bases from V and 7 bases from J; junction bases left unmatched: 10. There are 16 residues in the CDR3. In germline, CDR1 is MGHRA, CDR2 YSYEKL.

This clonotype was detected many times. The chain employs TRBV4-2 and TRBJ2-7; the D gene is possibly TRBD2 (5 bases). Germline V gene lookup returns CDR1 LGHNA and CDR2 YNFKEQ. The CDR3 consists of 15 residues. Trimming pared 0 bases from V and 2 bases from J, leaving 11 bases between. The CDR3: CASSQEAGTTYEQYF. The DNA of the CDR3 is TGTGCCAGCAGCCAAGAGGCGGGTACCACCTACGAGCAGTACTTC.

The chain recombines TRBV12-3 or TRBV12-4 with TRBJ1-5, with no clear D. The germline V and J ends were trimmed by 3 bases and 3 bases, with 15 bases remaining between them. This CDR3 region has 16 residues. The CDR3 loop reads CASSFRSGILNQPQHF. CDR3 in DNA: TGTGCCAGCAGTTTTCGTTCGGGGATCCTCAATCAGCCCCAGCATTTT.

V usage is TRBV7-2 and J usage is TRBJ1-5, with TRBD1 identical over 7 bases. The CDR3 is 13 residues long. J was trimmed by 6 bases and V by 5 bases; bases with no gene match: 4. Germline CDR1 SGHTA, CDR2 FQGNSA. The CDR3 sequence is CASSQGTVQPQHF. DNA of the CDR3: TGTGCCAGCAGCCAGGGGACAGTTCAGCCCCAGCATTTT.

In its sample, this clonotype was seen many times. V is TRBV4-1 and J is TRBJ1-2; D not certain. In germline, CDR1 is MGHRA, CDR2 YSYEKL. The CDR3 extends over 13 amino acids. Trimming left V 5 bases short and J 0 bases short, with 7 bases between. Written as DNA, the CDR3 is TGCGCCAGCAGCTCCGGAGCTAACTATGGCTACACCTTC. This encodes CASSSGANYGYTF.

This clonotype was seen more than once but under ten times. The chain uses TRBV20-1 and TRBJ2-3; 11 bases align to TRBD1. The CDR3 is made up of 16 amino acids. J gave up 5 bases and V 5 bases, and 12 bases lay outside the gene matches. Germline values: CDR1 DFQATT, CDR2 SNEGSKA (reference sequence). The CDR3 nucleotides read TGCAGTGCTCTCGATTGGGACAGGGGGGTTGGAGATACGCAGTATTTT. Translating it yields CSALDWDRGVGDTQYF.

This chain links TRBV20-1 with TRBJ2-3; D unclear. Trimming took 5 bases from V and 6 from J, leaving 12 bases between them. CDR1 and CDR2 (germline): DFQATT, SNEGSKA (reference sequence). The CDR3 length is 12 residues. The CDR3 region is CSAPFPSDTQYF. CDR3 in DNA: TGCAGTGCTCCTTTCCCATCCGATACGCAGTATTTT.

The genes are TRBV15 and TRBJ1-2; weak D call: TRBD1 (6 bases). Trimming took off 3 bases at V and 4 bases at J, with 15 bases between the two ends. The V gene's germline CDR1 is LNHNV and CDR2 YYDKDF (reference sequence). The CDR3 extends over 15 amino acids. The CDR3 is CATSRAGQKLYGYTF. CDR3 DNA sequence: TGTGCCACCAGCAGGGCGGGACAAAAACTCTATGGCTACACCTTC.

The chain has TRBV12-3 or TRBV12-4 and TRBJ1-6; D gene uncertain. The CDR3 loop spans 12 amino acids. V lost 6 bases to trimming and J lost 7 bases, with 7 bases between them. CDR3 residues: CASSRTNSPLHF. The CDR3 nucleotides read TGTGCCAGCAGCCGGACCAATTCACCCCTCCACTTT.

This chain uses TRBV5-1 with TRBJ2-5; D perhaps matches TRBD2 (5 bases). Looked up from germline, CDR1 is SGHRS and CDR2 is YFSETQ. The V end was cut by 4 bases, the J end by 4 bases, with 14 bases between. This CDR3 comprises 14 residues. The CDR3 DNA follows: TGCGCCAGCAGCCCCCGGGGAATGGTAGAGACCCAGTACTTC. Its translation: CASSPRGMVETQYF.

This clonotype was found many times. The chain has TRBV12-3 or TRBV12-4 and TRBJ2-3; either TRBD1 or TRBD2 may fit D (5 bases each). Between the trimmed V and J ends, which lost 4 bases and 8 bases, there was a span of 13 bases. This CDR3 contains 13 residues. CDR3 loop: CASSSGTLATQYF. Written as DNA, the CDR3 is TGTGCCAGCAGTTCTGGGACCCTAGCTACGCAGTATTTT.

This clonotype was counted once. V and J are TRBV5-1 and TRBJ2-7; 15 bases map to TRBD2. The CDR3 spans 18 residues. The V and J ends lost 3 bases and 3 bases, in that order; junction bases with no gene match: 10. In germline, CDR1 is SGHRS, CDR2 YFSETQ. The CDR3 region is CASSSSGTSGRPSYEQYF. CDR3 nucleotides: TGCGCCAGCAGCTCGTCCGGGACTAGCGGGAGGCCTAGCTACGAGCAGTACTTC.